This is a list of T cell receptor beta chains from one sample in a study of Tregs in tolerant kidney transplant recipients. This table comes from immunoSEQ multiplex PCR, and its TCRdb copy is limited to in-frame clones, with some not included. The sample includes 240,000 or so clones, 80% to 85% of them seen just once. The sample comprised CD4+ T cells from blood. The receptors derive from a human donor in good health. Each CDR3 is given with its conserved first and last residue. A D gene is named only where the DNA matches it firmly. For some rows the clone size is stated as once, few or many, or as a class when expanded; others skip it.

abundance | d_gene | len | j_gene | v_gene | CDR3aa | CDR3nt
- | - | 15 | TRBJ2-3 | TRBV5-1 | CASSLARPLTDTQYF | TGCGCCAGCAGCTTGGCCAGGCCCCTAACAGATACGCAGTATTTT
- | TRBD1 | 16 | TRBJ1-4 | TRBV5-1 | CASSRGQGASNEKLFF | TGCGCCAGCAGCCGGGGACAGGGGGCAAGTAATGAAAAACTGTTTTTT
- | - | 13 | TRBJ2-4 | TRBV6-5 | CASSPYSGNIQYF | TGTGCCAGCAGTCCGTACTCAGGAAACATTCAGTACTTC
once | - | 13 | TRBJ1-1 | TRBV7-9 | CASSILGDPRAFF | TGTGCCAGCAGCATTTTAGGGGATCCGAGGGCTTTCTTT
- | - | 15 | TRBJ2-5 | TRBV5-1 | CASSLGDSVEETQYF | TGCGCCAGCAGCTTGGGAGACAGCGTTGAAGAGACCCAGTACTTC
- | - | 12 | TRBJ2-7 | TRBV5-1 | CASSPIVGEQYF | TGCGCCAGCAGCCCCATAGTTGGCGAGCAGTACTTC
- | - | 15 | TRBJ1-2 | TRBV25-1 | CASSELDTDLNGYTF | TGTGCCAGCAGTGAATTGGACACTGACCTTAATGGCTACACCTTC
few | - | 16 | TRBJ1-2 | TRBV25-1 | CASSESKGDRLYGYTF | TGTGCCAGCAGTGAATCTAAGGGAGACAGACTTTATGGCTACACCTTC
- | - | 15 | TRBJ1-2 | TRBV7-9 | CASSLVQNLFYGYTF | TGTGCCAGCAGCTTGGTCCAGAATTTATTCTATGGCTACACCTTC
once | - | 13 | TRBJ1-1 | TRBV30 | CAWSVEGGTEAFF | TGTGCCTGGAGTGTAGAGGGTGGCACTGAAGCTTTCTTT
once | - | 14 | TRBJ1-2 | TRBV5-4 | CASSPRGTSYGYTF | TGTGCCAGCAGCCCCCGTGGGACTAGCTATGGCTACACCTTC
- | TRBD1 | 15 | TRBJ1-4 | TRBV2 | CASRGQGAIHEKLFF | TGTGCCAGCAGGGGACAGGGGGCTATACACGAAAAACTGTTTTTT
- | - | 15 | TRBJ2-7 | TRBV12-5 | CASGLVRWAVNEQYF | TGTGCTAGTGGTTTGGTACGTTGGGCAGTAAACGAGCAGTACTTC
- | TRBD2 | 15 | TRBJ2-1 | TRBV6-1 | CASKRGLAGDNEQFF | TGTGCCAGCAAAAGGGGGCTAGCGGGGGACAATGAGCAGTTCTTC
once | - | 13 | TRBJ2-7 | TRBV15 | CATSRDTSYEQYF | TGTGCCACCAGCAGAGATACCTCCTACGAGCAGTACTTC
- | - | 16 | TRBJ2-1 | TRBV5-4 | CASSSAISRAGNEQFF | TGTGCCAGCAGCTCGGCTATTTCGCGGGCGGGGAATGAGCAGTTCTTC
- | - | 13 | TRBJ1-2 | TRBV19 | CASTLQGRGGYTF | TGTGCCAGTACCCTCCAGGGCAGAGGTGGCTACACCTTC
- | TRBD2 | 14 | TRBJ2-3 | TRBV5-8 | CASSRLAGWDTQYF | TGTGCCAGCAGCAGGCTAGCGGGGTGGGATACGCAGTATTTT
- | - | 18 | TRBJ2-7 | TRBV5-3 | CARSPSVPRGVRTYEQYF | TGTGCCAGAAGCCCCTCCGTCCCTAGGGGAGTTCGAACCTACGAGCAGTACTTC
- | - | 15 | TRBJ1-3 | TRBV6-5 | CASSYSIKDGNTIYF | TGTGCCAGCAGTTACTCGATTAAGGATGGAAACACCATATATTTT
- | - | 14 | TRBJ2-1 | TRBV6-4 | CASSDSRVSNEQFF | TGTGCCAGCAGTGACTCGAGGGTATCGAATGAGCAGTTCTTC
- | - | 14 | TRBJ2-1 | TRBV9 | CASSVVLGYNEQFF | TGTGCCAGCAGCGTAGTGTTGGGGTACAATGAGCAGTTCTTC